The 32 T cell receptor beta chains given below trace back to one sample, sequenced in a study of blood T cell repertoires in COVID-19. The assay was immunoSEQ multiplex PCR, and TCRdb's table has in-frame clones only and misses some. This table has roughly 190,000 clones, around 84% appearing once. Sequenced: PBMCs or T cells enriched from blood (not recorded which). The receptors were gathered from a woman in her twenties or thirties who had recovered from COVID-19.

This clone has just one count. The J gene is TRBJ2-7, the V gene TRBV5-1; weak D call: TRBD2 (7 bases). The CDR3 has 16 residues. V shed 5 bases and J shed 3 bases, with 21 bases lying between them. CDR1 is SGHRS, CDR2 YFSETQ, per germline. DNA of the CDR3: TGCGCCAGCAGTAATCTAGGGGGGAGGGCTAACTACGAGCAGTACTTC. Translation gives CASSNLGGRANYEQYF. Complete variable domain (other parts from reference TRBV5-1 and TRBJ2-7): KAGVTQTPRYLIKTRGQQVTLSCSPISGHRSVSWYQQTPGQGLQFLFEYFSETQRNKGNFPGRFSGRQFSNSRSEMNVSTLELGDSALYLCASSNLGGRANYEQYFGPGTRLTVT.

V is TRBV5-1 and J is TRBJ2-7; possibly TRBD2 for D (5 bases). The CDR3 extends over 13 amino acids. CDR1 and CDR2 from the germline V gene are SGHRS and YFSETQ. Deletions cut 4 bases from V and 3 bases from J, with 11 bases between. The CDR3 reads CASSRGNNYEQYF. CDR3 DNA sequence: TGCGCCAGCAGCCGGGGAAATAACTACGAGCAGTACTTC.

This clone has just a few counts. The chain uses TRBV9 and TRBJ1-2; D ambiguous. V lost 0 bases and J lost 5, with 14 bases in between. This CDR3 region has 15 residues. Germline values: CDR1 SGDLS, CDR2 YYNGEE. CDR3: CASSVAPGVGYGYTF. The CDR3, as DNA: TGTGCCAGCAGCGTAGCTCCCGGGGTTGGTTATGGCTACACCTTC.

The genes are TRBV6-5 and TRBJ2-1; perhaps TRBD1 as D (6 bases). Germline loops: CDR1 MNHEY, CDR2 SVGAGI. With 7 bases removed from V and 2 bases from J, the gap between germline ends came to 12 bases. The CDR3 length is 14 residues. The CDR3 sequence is CASMLRGPYNEQFF. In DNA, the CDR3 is TGTGCCAGCATGCTCAGGGGACCCTACAATGAGCAGTTCTTC.

The CDR3 nucleotides read TGTGCCAGCAGCAAGCGGGGGGGCGGCGAGACCCAGTACTTC. Its protein is CASSKRGGGETQYF. J is TRBJ2-5 and V is TRBV7-2; 10 positions agree with TRBD2. Looked up from germline, CDR1 is SGHTA and CDR2 is FQGNSA. The CDR3 sequence is 14 residues long. Trimming cost V 5 bases and J 5 bases; bases outside gene matches: 5.

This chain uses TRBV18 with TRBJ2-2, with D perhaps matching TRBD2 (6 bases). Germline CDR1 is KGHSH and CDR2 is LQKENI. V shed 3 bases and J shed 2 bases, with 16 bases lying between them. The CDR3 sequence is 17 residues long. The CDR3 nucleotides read TGTGCCAGCTCACCCACGGGAGTAGCGGCAAACACCGGGGAGCTGTTTTTT. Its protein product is CASSPTGVAANTGELFF.

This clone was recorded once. CDR3: CASSQGLAGAFANTGELFF. CDR3 coding DNA: TGCGCCAGCAGTCAAGGACTAGCGGGAGCTTTCGCGAACACCGGGGAGCTGTTTTTT. The rearrangement joins TRBV5-1 to TRBJ2-2; TRBD2 agrees at 13 bases. V shed 5 bases, J shed 0 bases, and the junction held 10 bases outside the gene matches. Germline CDR1 SGHRS, CDR2 YFSETQ. The length of the CDR3 is 19 residues. Together with reference TRBV5-1 and TRBJ2-2, the CDR3 gives the full variable domain: KAGVTQTPRYLIKTRGQQVTLSCSPISGHRSVSWYQQTPGQGLQFLFEYFSETQRNKGNFPGRFSGRQFSNSRSEMNVSTLELGDSALYLCASSQGLAGAFANTGELFFGEGSRLTVL.

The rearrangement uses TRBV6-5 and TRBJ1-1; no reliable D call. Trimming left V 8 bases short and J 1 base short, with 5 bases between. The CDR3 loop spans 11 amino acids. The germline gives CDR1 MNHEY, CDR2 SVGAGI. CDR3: CASAGNTEAFF. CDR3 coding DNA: TGTGCCAGCGCGGGGAACACTGAAGCTTTCTTT.

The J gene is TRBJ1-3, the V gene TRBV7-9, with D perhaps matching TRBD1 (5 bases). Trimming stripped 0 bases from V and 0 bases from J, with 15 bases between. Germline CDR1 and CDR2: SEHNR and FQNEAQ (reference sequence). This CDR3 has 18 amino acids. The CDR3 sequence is CASSLARKTVISGNTIYF. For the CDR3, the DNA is TGTGCCAGCAGCTTAGCGCGAAAGACAGTTATCTCTGGAAACACCATATATTTT.

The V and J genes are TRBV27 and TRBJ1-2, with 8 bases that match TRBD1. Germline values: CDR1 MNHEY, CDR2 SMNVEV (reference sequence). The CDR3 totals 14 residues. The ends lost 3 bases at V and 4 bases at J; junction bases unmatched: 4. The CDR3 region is CASSLTGASYGYTF. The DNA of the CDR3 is TGTGCCAGCAGTTTGACAGGGGCCTCCTATGGCTACACCTTC.

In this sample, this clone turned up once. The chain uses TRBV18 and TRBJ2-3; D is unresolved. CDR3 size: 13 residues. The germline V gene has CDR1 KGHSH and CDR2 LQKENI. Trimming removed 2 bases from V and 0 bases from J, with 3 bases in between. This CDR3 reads CASSPTSTDTQYF. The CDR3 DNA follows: TGTGCCAGCTCACCAACTAGCACAGATACGCAGTATTTT.

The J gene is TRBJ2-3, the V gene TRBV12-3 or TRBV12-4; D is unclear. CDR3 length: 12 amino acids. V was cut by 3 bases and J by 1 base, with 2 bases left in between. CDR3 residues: CASSFGTDTQYF. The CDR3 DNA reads TGTGCCAGCAGTTTCGGCACAGATACGCAGTATTTT.

The CDR3 DNA reads TGCAGCGTACTACACGCAACTAATGAAAAACTGTTTTTT. Protein: CSVLHATNEKLFF. The V gene is TRBV29-1, the J gene TRBJ1-4, with D hard to call. Germline values: CDR1 SQVTM, CDR2 ANQGSEA. V lost 6 bases to trimming and J lost 0 bases, with 8 bases between them. The CDR3 is 13 amino acids.

The chain's CDR3 is CASSPTAGRRIYGYTF. The CDR3 nucleotides are TGTGCCAGCAGCCCTACGGCGGGAAGGCGAATCTATGGCTACACCTTC. This rearrangement joins TRBV11-2 to TRBJ1-2; D remains unclear. Trimming left V 5 bases short and J 4 bases short, with 20 bases between. CDR1 and CDR2 (germline): SGHAT, FQNNGV. The CDR3 sequence is 16 residues long.

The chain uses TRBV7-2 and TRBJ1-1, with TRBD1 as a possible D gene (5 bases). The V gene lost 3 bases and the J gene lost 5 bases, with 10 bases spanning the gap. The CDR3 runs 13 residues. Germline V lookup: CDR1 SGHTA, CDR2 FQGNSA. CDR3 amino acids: CASSFQGLTEAFF. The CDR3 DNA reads TGTGCCAGCAGCTTCCAGGGTCTTACTGAAGCTTTCTTT.

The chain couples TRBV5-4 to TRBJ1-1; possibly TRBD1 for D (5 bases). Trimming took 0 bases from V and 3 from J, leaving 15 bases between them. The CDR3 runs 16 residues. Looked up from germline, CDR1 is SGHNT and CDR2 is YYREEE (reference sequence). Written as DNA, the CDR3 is TGTGCCAGCAGCTTGGGGGTACAGACGGGGGACACTGAAGCTTTCTTT. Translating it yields CASSLGVQTGDTEAFF. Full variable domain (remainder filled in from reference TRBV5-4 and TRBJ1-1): ETGVTQSPTHLIKTRGQQVTLRCSSQSGHNTVSWYQQALGQGPQFIFQYYREEENGRGNFPPRFSGLQFPNYSSELNVNALELDDSALYLCASSLGVQTGDTEAFFGQGTRLTVV.

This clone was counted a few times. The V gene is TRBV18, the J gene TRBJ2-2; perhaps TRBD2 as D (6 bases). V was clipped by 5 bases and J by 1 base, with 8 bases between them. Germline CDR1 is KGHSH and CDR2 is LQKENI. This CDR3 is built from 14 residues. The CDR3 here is CASSSGLNTGELFF. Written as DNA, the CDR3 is TGTGCCAGCTCATCGGGACTGAACACCGGGGAGCTGTTTTTT.

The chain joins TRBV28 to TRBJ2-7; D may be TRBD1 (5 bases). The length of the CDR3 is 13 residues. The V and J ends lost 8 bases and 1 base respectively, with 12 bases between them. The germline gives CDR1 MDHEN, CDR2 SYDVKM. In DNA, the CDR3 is TGTGCCAGCGGCAGGGTGGGATCCTACGAGCAGTACTTC. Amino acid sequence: CASGRVGSYEQYF.

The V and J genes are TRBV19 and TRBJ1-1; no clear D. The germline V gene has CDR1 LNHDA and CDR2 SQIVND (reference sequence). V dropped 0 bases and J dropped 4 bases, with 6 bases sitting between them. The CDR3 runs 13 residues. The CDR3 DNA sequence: TGTGCCAGTAGTATAGAGGGAGGCACTGAAGCTTTCTTT. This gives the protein CASSIEGGTEAFF.

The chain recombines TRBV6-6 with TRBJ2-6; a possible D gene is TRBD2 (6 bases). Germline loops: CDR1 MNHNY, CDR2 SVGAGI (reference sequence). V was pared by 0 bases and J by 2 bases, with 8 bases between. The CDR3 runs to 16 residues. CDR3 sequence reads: CASSYSSGAGANVLTF. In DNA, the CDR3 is TGTGCCAGCAGTTACTCGTCGGGGGCTGGGGCCAACGTCCTGACTTTC.

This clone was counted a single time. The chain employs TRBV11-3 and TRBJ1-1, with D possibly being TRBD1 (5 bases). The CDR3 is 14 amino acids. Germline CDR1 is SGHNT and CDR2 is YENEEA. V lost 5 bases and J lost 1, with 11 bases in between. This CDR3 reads CASSRNQGNTEAFF. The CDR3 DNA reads TGTGCCAGCAGCCGGAATCAGGGGAACACTGAAGCTTTCTTT.

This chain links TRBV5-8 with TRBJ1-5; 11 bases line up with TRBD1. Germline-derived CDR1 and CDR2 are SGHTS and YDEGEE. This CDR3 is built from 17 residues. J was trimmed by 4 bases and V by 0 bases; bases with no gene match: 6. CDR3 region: CASSLGDRGIRNQPQHF. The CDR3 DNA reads TGTGCCAGCAGCTTGGGGGACAGGGGGATTAGGAATCAGCCCCAGCATTTT.

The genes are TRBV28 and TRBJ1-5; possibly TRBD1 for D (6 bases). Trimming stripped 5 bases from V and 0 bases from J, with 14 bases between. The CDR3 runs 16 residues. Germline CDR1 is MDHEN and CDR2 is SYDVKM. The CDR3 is CASSMKDRHSNQPQHF. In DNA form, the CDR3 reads TGTGCCAGCAGTATGAAAGACAGGCATAGCAATCAGCCCCAGCATTTT.

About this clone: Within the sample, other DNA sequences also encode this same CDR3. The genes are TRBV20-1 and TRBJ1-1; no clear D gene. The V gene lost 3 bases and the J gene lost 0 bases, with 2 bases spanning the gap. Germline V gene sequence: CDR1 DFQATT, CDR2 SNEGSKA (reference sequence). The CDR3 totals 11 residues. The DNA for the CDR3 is TGCAGTGCTAGCTTGAACACTGAAGCTTTCTTT. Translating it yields CSASLNTEAFF.

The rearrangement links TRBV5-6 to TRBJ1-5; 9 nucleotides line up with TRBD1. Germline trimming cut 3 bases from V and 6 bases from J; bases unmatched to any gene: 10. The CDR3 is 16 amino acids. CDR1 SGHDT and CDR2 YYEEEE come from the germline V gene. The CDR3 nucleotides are TGTGCCAGCAGCTGGACAGGGGAAAAACCTGGTCAGCCCCAGCATTTT. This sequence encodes CASSWTGEKPGQPQHF. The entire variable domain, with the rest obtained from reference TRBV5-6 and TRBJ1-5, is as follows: DAGVTQSPTHLIKTRGQQVTLRCSPKSGHDTVSWYQQALGQGPQFIFQYYEEEERQRGNFPDRFSGHQFPNYSSELNVNALLLGDSALYLCASSWTGEKPGQPQHFGDGTRLSIL.

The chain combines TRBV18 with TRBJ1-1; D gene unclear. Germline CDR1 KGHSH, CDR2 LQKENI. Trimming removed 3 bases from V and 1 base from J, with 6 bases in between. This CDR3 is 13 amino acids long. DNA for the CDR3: TGTGCCAGCTCACCGACTAAGAACACTGAAGCTTTCTTT. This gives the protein CASSPTKNTEAFF.

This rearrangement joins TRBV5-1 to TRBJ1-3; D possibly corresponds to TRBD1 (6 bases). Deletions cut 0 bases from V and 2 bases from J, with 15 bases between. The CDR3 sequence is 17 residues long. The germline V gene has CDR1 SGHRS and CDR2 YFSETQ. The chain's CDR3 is CASSLAWGRRTGNTIYF. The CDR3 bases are TGCGCCAGCAGCTTGGCGTGGGGGCGGCGTACTGGAAACACCATATATTTT.

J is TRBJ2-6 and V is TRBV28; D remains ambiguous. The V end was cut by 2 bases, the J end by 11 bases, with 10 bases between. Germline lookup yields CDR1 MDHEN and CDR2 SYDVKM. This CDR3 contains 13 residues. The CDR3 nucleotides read TGTGCCAGCAGTTTACCAGGAAATCACGTCCTGACTTTC. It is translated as CASSLPGNHVLTF. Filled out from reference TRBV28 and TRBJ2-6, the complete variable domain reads DVKVTQSSRYLVKRTGEKVFLECVQDMDHENMFWYRQDPGLGLRLIYFSYDVKMKEKGDIPEGYSVSREKKERFSLILESASTNQTSMYLCASSLPGNHVLTFGAGSRLTVL.

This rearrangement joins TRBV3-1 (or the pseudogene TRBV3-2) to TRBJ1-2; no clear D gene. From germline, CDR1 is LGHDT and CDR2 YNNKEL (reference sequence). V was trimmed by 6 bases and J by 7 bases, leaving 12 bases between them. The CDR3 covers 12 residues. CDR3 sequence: CASSRLEAGYTF. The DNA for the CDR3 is TGTGCCAGCAGTCGACTGGAGGCTGGCTACACCTTC.

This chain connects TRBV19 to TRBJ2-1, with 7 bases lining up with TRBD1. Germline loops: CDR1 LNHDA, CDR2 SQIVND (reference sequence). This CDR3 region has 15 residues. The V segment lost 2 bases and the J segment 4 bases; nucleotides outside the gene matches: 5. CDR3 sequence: CASSIIRGRYNEQFF. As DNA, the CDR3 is TGTGCCAGTAGTATAATAAGGGGGCGTTACAATGAGCAGTTCTTC. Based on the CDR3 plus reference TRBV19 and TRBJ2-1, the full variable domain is DGGITQSPKYLFRKEGQNVTLSCEQNLNHDAMYWYRQDPGQGLRLIYYSQIVNDFQKGDIAEGYSVSREKKESFPLTVTSAQKNPTAFYLCASSIIRGRYNEQFFGPGTRLTVL.

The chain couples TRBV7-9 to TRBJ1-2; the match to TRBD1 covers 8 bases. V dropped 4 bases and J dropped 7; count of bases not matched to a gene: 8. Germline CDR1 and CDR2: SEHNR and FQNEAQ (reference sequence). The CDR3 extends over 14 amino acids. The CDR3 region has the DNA TGTGCCAGCAGCTCCGATACGGACAGGGCTGGCTACACCTTC. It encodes CASSSDTDRAGYTF.

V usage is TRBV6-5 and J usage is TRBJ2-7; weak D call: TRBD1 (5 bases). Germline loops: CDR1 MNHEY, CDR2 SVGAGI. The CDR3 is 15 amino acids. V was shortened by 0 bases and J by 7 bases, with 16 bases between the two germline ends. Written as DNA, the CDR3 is TGTGCCAGCAGTTACTCGAGTAATCCAGGGTGGGAGCAGTACGTC. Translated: CASSYSSNPGWEQYV.